The clone carrying this TCR beta chain was observed many times. The data belong to a study of spatial heterogeneity in lung cancer. Looking at the study overall: An average of more than ten raw reads was observed per unique TCR and UMI combination.

Time point: sample taken at primary tumor resection. The donors were 72 patients with non-small cell lung cancer that was early-stage and untreated. The sequenced material consisted of unsorted whole RNA from tumor, nontumor lung or frozen PBMC. Germline CDR1 reads KGHSH; CDR2 reads LQKENI. The J segment lost 2 bases and the V segment lost 6 bases, leaving 3 bases of the junction unmatched. The CDR3 has 13 amino acids. TCR cDNA molecules were tagged individually, and each one carried a unique molecular identifier. TCRdb ran MiXCR on the 5' RACE reads and lists one entry per CDR3 protein. Of 39,000 or so distinct CDR3 sequences listed, around 3.3% are singletons.

This TCR derives from a male donor with early-stage non-small cell lung cancer. This chain joins TRBV18 and TRBJ2-7, with 8 bases matching TRBD1. Sequenced here: normal lung tissue next to the tumor, sampled at surgery. Written as DNA, the CDR3 is TGTGCCAGCTCGAGGACAGGGCCCTACGAGCAGTACTTC. This sequence encodes CASSRTGPYEQYF.